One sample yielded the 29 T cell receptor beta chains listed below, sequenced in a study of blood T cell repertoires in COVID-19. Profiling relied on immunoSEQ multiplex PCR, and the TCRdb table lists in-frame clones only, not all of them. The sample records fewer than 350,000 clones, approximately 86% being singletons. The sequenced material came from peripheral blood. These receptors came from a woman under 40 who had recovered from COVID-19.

CDR3 in amino acids: CASSSGFSYEQYF. The DNA of the CDR3 is TGTGCCAGCTCCTCAGGGTTTTCCTACGAGCAGTACTTC. The chain uses TRBV27 and TRBJ2-7; perhaps TRBD1 as D (5 bases). Germline lookup yields CDR1 MNHEY and CDR2 SMNVEV (reference sequence). V lost 8 bases and J 1 base, leaving 12 bases between the germline ends. This CDR3 contains 13 residues.

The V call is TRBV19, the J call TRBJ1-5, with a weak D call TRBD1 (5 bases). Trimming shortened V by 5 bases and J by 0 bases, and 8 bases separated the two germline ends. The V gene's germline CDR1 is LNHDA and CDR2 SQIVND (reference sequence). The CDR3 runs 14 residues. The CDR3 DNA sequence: TGTGCCAGTAGTTGGGGCCGTAGCAATCAGCCCCAGCATTTT. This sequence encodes CASSWGRSNQPQHF.

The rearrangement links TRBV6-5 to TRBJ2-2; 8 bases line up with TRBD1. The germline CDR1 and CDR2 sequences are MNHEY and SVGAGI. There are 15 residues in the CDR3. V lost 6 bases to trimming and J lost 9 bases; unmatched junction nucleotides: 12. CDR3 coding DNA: TGTGCCAGCAGGGGGGGACAGGCTGGAAGCCGGGAGCTGTTTTTT. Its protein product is CASRGGQAGSRELFF.

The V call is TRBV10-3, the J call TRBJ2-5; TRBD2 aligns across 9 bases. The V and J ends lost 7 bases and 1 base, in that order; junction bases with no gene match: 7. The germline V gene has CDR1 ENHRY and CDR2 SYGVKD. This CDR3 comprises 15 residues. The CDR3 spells CAITDSTSGQETQYF. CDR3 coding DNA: TGTGCCATCACCGATTCGACTAGCGGCCAAGAGACCCAGTACTTC.

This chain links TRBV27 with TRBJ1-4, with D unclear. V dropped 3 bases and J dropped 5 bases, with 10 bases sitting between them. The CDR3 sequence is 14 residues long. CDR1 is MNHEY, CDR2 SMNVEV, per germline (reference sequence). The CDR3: CASSFSRTNEKLFF. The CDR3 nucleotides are TGTGCCAGCAGTTTTAGCAGAACCAATGAAAAACTGTTTTTT.

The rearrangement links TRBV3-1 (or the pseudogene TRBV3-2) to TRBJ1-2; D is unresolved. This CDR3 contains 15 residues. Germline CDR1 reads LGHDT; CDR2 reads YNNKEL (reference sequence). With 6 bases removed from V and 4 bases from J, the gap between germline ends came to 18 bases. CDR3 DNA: TGTGCCAGCAGACCCGAGGGCAAACCAACCTATGGCTACACCTTC. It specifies CASRPEGKPTYGYTF.

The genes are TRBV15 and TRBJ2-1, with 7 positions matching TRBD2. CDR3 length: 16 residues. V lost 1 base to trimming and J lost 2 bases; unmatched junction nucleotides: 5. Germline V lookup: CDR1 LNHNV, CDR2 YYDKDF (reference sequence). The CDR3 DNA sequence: TGTGCCACCAGCAGAGCCACCAGCGGGGCCTACAATGAGCAGTTCTTC. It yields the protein CATSRATSGAYNEQFF.

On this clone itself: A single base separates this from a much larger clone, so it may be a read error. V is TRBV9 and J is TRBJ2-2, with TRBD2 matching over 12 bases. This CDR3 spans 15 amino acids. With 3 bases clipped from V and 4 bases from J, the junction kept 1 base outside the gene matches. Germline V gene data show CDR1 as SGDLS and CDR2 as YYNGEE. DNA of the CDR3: TGTGCCAGCAGCGGGGGACTAGCGGGCACCGGGGAGCTGTTTTTT. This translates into CASSGGLAGTGELFF.

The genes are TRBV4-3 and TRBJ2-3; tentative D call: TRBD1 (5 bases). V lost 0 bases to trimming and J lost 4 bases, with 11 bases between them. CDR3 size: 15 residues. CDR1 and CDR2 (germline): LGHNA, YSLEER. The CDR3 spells CASSQDRTGPDTQYF. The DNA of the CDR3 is TGCGCCAGCAGCCAAGATCGTACAGGTCCAGATACGCAGTATTTT.

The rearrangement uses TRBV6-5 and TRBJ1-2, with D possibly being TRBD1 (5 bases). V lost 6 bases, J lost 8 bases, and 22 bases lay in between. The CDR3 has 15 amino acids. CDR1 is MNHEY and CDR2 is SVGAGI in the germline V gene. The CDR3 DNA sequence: TGTGCCAGCAGACCCACCTCAGGGTTATCGGGCGGCTACACCTTC. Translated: CASRPTSGLSGGYTF.

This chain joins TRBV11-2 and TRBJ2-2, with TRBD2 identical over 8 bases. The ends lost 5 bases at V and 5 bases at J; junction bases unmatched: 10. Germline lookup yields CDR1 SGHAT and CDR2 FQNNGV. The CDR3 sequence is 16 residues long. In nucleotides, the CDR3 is TGTGCCAGCAGCCCGGGACTAGTGGCCGTGACCGGGGAGCTGTTTTTT. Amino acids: CASSPGLVAVTGELFF.

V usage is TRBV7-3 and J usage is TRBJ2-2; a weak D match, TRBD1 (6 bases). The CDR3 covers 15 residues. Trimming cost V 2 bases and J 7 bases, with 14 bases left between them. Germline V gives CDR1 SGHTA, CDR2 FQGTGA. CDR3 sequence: CASSLLLGAGGELFF. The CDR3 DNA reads TGTGCCAGCAGCTTATTATTGGGGGCTGGCGGGGAGCTGTTTTTT. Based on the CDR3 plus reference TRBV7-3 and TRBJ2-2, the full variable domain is GAGVSQTPSNKVTEKGKYVELRCDPISGHTALYWYRQSLGQGPEFLIYFQGTGAADDSGLPNDRFFAVRPEGSVSTLKIQRTERGDSAVYLCASSLLLGAGGELFFGEGSRLTVL.

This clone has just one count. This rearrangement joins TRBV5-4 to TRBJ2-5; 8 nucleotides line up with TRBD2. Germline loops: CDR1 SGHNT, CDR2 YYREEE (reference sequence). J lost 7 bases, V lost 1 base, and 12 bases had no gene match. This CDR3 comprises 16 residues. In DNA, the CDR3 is TGTGCCAGCAGCTTGCTTGGCGGGGGGACGCCGGGGACCCAGTACTTC. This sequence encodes CASSLLGGGTPGTQYF. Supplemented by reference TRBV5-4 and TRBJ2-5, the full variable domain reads ETGVTQSPTHLIKTRGQQVTLRCSSQSGHNTVSWYQQALGQGPQFIFQYYREEENGRGNFPPRFSGLQFPNYSSELNVNALELDDSALYLCASSLLGGGTPGTQYFGPGTRLLVL.

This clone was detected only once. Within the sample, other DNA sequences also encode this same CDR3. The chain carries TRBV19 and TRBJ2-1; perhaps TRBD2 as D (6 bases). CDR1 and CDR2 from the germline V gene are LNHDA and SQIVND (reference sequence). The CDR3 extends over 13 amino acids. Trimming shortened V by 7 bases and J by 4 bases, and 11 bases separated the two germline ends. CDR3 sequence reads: CASTTGLYNEQFF. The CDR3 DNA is TGTGCCAGTACTACAGGACTATACAATGAGCAGTTCTTC.

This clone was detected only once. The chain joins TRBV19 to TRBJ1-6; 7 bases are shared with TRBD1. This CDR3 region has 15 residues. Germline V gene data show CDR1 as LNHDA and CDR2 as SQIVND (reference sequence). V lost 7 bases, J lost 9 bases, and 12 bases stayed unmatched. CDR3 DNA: TGTGCCAGTACCGCGGGACAGCTCCATGGTTCACCCCTCCACTTT. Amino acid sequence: CASTAGQLHGSPLHF.

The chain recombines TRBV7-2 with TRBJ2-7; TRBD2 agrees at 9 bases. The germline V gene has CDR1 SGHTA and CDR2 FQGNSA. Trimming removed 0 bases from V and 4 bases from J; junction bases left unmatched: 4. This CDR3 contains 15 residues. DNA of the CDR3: TGTGCCAGCAGCTTAGCACTAGCGGGCGGTTACGAGCAGTACTTC. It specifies CASSLALAGGYEQYF.

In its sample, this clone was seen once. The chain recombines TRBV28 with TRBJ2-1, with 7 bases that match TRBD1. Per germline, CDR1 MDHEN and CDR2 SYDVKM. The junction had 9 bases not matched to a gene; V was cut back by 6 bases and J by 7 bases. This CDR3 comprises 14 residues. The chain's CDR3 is CASSLYRGENEQFF. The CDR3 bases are TGTGCCAGCAGCCTCTACAGGGGTGAGAATGAGCAGTTCTTC.

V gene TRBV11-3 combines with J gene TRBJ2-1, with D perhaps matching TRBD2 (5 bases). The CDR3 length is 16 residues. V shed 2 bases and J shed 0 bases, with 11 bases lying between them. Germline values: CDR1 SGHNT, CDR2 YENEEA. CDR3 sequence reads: CASSLYSASSYNEQFF. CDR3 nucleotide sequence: TGTGCCAGCAGCTTATATAGCGCTAGCTCCTACAATGAGCAGTTCTTC. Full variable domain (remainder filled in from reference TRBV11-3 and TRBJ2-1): EAGVVQSPRYKIIEKKQPVAFWCNPISGHNTLYWYLQNLGQGPELLIRYENEEAVDDSQLPKDRFSAERLKGVDSTLKIQPAELGDSAVYLCASSLYSASSYNEQFFGPGTRLTVL.

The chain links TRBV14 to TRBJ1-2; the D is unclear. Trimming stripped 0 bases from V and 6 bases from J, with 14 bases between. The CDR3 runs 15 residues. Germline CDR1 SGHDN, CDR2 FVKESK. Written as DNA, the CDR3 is TGTGCCAGCAGCCAAGACCCTAGGTCGTCCGATGGCTACACCTTC. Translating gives CASSQDPRSSDGYTF.

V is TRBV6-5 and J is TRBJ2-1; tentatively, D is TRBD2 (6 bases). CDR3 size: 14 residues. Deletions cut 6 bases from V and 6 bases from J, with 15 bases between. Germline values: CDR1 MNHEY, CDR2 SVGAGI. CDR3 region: CASRQTGTGNEQFF. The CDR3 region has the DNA TGTGCCAGCAGGCAAACCGGGACTGGCAATGAGCAGTTCTTC.

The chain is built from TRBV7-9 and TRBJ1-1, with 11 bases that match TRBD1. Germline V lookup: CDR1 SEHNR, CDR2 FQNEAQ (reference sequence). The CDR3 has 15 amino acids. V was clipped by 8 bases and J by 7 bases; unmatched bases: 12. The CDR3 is CASLVGQGGLDEAFF. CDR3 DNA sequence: TGTGCCAGCTTGGTGGGACAGGGGGGCTTGGATGAAGCTTTCTTT.

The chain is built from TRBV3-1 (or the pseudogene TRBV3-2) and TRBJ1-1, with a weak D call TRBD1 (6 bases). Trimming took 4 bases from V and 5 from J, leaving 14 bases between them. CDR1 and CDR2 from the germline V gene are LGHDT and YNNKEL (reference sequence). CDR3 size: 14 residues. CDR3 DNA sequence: TGTGCCAGCAGCCTATGGACAGTTGGTACTGAAGCTTTCTTT. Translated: CASSLWTVGTEAFF.

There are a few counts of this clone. CDR3 DNA: TGCGCCAGCAGCTCGGGTACGGTCGTAAGTGCGGCAGATACGCAGTATTTT. Its translation is CASSSGTVVSAADTQYF. V gene TRBV5-1 combines with J gene TRBJ2-3; D remains ambiguous. This CDR3 spans 17 amino acids. The germline V gene has CDR1 SGHRS and CDR2 YFSETQ. Trimming pared 3 bases from V and 4 bases from J, leaving 21 bases between.

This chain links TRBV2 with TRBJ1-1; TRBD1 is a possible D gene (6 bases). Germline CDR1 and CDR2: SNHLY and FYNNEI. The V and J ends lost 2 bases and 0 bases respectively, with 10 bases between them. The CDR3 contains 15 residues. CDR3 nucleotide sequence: TGTGCCAGCAGTGAACAGGGGCATATGAACACTGAAGCTTTCTTT. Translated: CASSEQGHMNTEAFF. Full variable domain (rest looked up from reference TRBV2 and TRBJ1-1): EPEVTQTPSHQVTQMGQEVILRCVPISNHLYFYWYRQILGQKVEFLVSFYNNEISEKSEIFDDQFSVERPDGSNFTLKIRSTKLEDSAMYFCASSEQGHMNTEAFFGQGTRLTVV.

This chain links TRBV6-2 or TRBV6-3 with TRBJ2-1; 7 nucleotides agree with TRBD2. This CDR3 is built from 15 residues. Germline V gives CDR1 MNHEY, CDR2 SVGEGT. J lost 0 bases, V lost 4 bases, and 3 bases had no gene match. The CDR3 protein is CASSSSSGSYNEQFF. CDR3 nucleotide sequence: TGTGCCAGCAGTTCTTCTAGCGGCTCCTACAATGAGCAGTTCTTC.

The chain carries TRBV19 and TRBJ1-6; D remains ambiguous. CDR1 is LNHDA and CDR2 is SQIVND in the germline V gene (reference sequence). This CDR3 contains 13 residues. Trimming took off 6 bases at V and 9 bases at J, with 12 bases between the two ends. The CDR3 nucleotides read TGTGCCAGTAGCGATACTCGGGGTTCACCCCTCCACTTT. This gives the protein CASSDTRGSPLHF.

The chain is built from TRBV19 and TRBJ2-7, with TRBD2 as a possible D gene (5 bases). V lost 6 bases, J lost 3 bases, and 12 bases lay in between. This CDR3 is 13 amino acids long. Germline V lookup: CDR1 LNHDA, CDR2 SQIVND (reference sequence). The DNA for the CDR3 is TGTGCCAGTAGCTCCCTCGGAGGCTACGAGCAGTACTTC. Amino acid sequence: CASSSLGGYEQYF.

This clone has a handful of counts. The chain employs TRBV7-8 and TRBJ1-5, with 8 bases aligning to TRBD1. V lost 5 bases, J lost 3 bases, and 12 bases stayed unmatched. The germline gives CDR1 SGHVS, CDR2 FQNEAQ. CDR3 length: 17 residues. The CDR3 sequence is CASSHNRGVTVNQPQHF. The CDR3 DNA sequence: TGTGCCAGCAGCCATAACAGGGGGGTGACGGTCAATCAGCCCCAGCATTTT.

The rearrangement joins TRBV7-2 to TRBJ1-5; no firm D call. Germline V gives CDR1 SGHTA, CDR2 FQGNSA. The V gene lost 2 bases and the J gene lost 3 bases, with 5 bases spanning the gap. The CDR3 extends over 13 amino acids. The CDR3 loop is CASSLLANQPQHF. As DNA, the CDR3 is TGTGCCAGCAGCTTATTGGCCAATCAGCCCCAGCATTTT.